This TCR beta chain was profiled in a study of lymphopenia after photon versus proton radiotherapy. Overall study results and limits: Oligoclonal CD8+ Temra expansion after nadir drove photon patients' diversity drop.

The V gene's germline CDR1 is SGHTA and CDR2 FQGTGA. V lost 5 bases and J lost 8, with 13 bases in between. The CDR3 is 13 amino acids. TCRdb's copy holds only in-frame clones and misses some; the assay was immunoSEQ multiplex PCR. In the table there are around 15,000 clones, around 85% of which are singletons. With regard to this clone: Its antigen is as yet unknown.

The rearrangement joins TRBV7-3 to TRBJ2-1; perhaps TRBD2 as D (6 bases). The sequence derives from a woman in her sixties with cholangiocarcinoma. Some clones in this sample may be carry-over from other donors' samples. The sequenced sample was peripheral blood, obtained from a patient treated with proton-based radiotherapy. DNA of the CDR3: TGTGCCAGCAGCCTGACTAGGCGCGATGAGCAGTTCTTC. Amino acids: CASSLTRRDEQFF.